The 5 T cell receptor beta chains in this list originate from one sample, sequenced in a study of cytomegalovirus exposure and HLA in healthy donors (dated by TCRdb to 2016 to 2017). Preparation of the library involved the immunoSEQ multiplex PCR assay. For the multiplex PCR, a mixture combining 60 forward primers for TCR Vbeta segments and 13 reverse primers for TCR Jbeta segments was used. TCRdb obtained this table from immuneACCESS and retained in-frame rearrangements with V and J assigned. These tables miss some clones; where compared with another copy, unresolved V genes account for less than half of the shortfall, and the remainder is unexplained. The table for this sample lists about 130,000 clones; around 81% of them were counted only once. The ten biggest clones cover 0.95% to 1.5% of the sample. The specimen sequenced was PBMCs. Every receptor here comes from a female donor in good health and CMV-seronegative.

This clone has just one count. The chain has TRBV5-6 and TRBJ2-1, with 10 bases lining up with TRBD2. With V trimmed by 0 bases and J by 2 bases, 2 bases remained unmatched. CDR3 size: 16 residues. Germline V gives CDR1 SGHDT, CDR2 YYEEEE. CDR3 region: CASSLALAGAYNEQFF. CDR3 DNA: TGTGCCAGCAGCTTGGCCCTAGCGGGGGCCTACAATGAGCAGTTCTTC. The full variable domain, rest sourced from reference TRBV5-6 and TRBJ2-1, is DAGVTQSPTHLIKTRGQQVTLRCSPKSGHDTVSWYQQALGQGPQFIFQYYEEEERQRGNFPDRFSGHQFPNYSSELNVNALLLGDSALYLCASSLALAGAYNEQFFGPGTRLTVL.

This chain uses TRBV6-5 with TRBJ2-5, with 7 bases that match TRBD1. Unmatched junction bases numbered 17, after V lost 9 bases and J lost 7 bases. This CDR3 has 15 amino acids. CDR1 MNHEY and CDR2 SVGAGI come from the germline V gene. CDR3 sequence (DNA): TGTGCCAGTTCTACTCCGGGACAGCATTATGGGACCCAGTACTTC. Translating gives CASSTPGQHYGTQYF.

The table lists this clone with a count of one. J is TRBJ2-6 and V is TRBV18; 8 bases align to TRBD1. V was pared by 3 bases and J by 0 bases, with 7 bases of the junction left unmatched. The germline V gene encodes CDR1 KGHSH and CDR2 LQKENI. The CDR3 has 18 amino acids. The CDR3 loop reads CASSPPGTGRSGANVLTF. CDR3 sequence (DNA): TGTGCCAGCTCACCGCCCGGGACAGGCCGCTCTGGGGCCAACGTCCTGACTTTC.

This clone has a handful of counts. The J gene is TRBJ2-7, the V gene TRBV11-1; the D is unclear. The CDR3 consists of 13 residues. CDR1 is SGHAT, CDR2 FQDESV, per germline (reference sequence). Trimming removed 7 bases at V and 3 bases at J, with 13 bases between. The CDR3 nucleotides are TGTGCCAGCATCTTGCGAGGCATCTACGAGCAGTACTTC. Amino acids: CASILRGIYEQYF.

The CDR3 is CASRRPSGSGSYEQYF. Here the CDR3 DNA reads TGCGCCAGCAGGCGGCCTAGCGGGAGTGGCTCCTACGAGCAGTACTTC. The chain joins TRBV10-2 to TRBJ2-5; 10 bases are shared with TRBD2. The J call may be mistaken, given a closer DNA end match to TRBJ2-7. Germline V lookup: CDR1 WSHSY, CDR2 SAAADI. The CDR3 totals 16 residues.